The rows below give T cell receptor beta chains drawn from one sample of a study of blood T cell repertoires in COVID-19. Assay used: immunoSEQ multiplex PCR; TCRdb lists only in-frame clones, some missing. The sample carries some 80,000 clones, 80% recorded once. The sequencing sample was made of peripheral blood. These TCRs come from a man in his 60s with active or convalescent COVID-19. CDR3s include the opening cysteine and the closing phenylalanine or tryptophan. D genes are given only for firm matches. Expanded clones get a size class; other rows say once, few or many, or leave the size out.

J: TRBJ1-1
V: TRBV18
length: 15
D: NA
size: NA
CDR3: CASSPGAKRNTEAFF
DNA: TGTGCCAGCTCACCGGGGGCGAAACGAAACACTGAAGCTTTCTTT

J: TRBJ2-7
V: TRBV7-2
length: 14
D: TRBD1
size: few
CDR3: CASRFRQGPYEQYF
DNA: TGTGCCAGCAGGTTCAGACAGGGCCCCTACGAGCAGTACTTC

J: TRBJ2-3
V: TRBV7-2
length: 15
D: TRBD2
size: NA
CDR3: CASSQKRGGPDTQYF
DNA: TGTGCCAGCAGCCAAAAGCGGGGGGGTCCGGATACGCAGTATTTT

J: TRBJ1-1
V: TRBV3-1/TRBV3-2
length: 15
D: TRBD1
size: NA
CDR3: CASSQKTGMNTEAFF
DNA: TGTGCCAGCAGCCAAAAGACAGGGATGAACACTGAAGCTTTCTTT

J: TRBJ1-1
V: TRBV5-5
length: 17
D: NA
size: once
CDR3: CASSLGTDPLMNTEAFF
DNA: TGTGCCAGCAGCTTGGGGACAGACCCCCTCATGAACACTGAAGCTTTCTTT

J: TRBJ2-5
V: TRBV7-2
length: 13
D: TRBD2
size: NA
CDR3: CASSTTSGETQYF
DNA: TGTGCCAGCAGCACCACTAGCGGTGAGACCCAGTACTTC

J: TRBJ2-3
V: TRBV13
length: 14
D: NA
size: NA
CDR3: CASSSGLRTDTQYF
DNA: TGTGCCAGCAGCTCCGGACTACGCACAGATACGCAGTATTTT

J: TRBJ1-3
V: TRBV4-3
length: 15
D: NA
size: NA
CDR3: CASSPRGSTGNTIYF
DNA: TGCGCCAGCAGCCCCAGGGGTTCGACTGGAAACACCATATATTTT

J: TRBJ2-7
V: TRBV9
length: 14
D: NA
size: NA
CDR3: CASSVGPGAYEQYF
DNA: TGTGCCAGCAGCGTAGGCCCAGGGGCGTACGAGCAGTACTTC

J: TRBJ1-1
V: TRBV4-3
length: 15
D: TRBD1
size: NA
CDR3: CASSQGTGMNTEAFF
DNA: TGCGCCAGCAGCCAAGGGACAGGAATGAACACTGAAGCTTTCTTT

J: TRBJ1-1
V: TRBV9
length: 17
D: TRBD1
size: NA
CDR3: CASSPPDRAMMDTEAFF
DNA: TGTGCCAGCAGCCCACCAGACAGGGCGATGATGGACACTGAAGCTTTCTTT

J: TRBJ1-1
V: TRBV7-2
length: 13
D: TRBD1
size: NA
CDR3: CASSSGQDGVAFF
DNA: TGTGCCAGCAGCTCCGGACAGGATGGAGTAGCTTTCTTT

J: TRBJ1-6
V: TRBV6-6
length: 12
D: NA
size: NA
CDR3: CASRGPSSPLHF
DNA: TGTGCCAGCAGGGGGCCGTCCTCACCCCTCCACTTT